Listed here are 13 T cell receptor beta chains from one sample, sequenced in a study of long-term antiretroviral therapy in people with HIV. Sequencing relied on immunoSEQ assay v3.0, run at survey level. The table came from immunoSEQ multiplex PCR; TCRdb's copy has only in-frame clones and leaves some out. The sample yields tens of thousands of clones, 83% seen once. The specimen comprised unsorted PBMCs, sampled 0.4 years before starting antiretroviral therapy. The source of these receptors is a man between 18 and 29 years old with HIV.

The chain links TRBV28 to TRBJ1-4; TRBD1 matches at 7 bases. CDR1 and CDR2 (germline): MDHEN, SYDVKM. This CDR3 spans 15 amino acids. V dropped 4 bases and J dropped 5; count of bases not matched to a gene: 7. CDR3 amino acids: CASSSTGTENEKLFF. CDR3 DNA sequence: TGTGCCAGCAGTTCTACCGGGACAGAGAATGAAAAACTGTTTTTT.

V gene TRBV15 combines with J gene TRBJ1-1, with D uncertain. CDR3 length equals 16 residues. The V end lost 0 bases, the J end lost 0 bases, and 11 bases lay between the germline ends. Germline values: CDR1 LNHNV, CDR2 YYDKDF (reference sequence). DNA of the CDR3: TGTGCCACCAGCAGAGATCCCTCGGAAATGAACACTGAAGCTTTCTTT. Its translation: CATSRDPSEMNTEAFF.

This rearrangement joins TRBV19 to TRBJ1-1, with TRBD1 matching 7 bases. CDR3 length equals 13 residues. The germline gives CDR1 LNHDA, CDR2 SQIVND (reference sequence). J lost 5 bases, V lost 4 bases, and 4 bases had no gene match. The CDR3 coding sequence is TGTGCCAGTAGTACGACACAGGGGACTGAAGCTTTCTTT. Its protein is CASSTTQGTEAFF.

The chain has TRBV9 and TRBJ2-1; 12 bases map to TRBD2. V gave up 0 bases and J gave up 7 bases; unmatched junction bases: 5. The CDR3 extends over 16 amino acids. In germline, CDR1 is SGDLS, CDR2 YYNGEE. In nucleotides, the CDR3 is TGTGCCAGCAGCGTAGATCTAGCGGGGGGGCGGAATGAGCAGTTCTTC. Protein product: CASSVDLAGGRNEQFF.

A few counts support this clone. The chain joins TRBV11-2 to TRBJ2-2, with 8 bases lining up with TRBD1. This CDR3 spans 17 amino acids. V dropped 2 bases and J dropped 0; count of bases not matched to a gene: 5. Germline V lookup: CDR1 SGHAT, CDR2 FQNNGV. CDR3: CASSLREQGANTGELFF. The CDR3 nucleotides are TGTGCCAGCAGCTTACGCGAACAGGGGGCGAACACCGGGGAGCTGTTTTTT.

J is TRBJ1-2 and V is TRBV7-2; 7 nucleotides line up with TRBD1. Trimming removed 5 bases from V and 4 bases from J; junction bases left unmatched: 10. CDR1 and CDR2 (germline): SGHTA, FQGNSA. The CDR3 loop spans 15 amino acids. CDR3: CASSAGRGLSYGYTF. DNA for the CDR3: TGTGCCAGCAGCGCCGGGAGGGGGCTGAGCTATGGCTACACCTTC.

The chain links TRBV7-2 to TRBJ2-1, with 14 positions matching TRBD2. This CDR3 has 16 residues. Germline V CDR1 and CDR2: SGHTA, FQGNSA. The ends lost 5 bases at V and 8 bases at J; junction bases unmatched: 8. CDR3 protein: CASSGRLAGGPDEQFF. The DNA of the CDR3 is TGTGCCAGCAGCGGTCGACTAGCGGGAGGGCCAGATGAGCAGTTCTTC.

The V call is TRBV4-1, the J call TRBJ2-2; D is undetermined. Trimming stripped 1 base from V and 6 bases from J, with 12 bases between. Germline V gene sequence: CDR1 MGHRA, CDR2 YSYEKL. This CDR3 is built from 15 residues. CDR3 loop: CASSQALGAAGELFF. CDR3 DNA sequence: TGCGCCAGCAGCCAAGCTCTTGGAGCCGCCGGGGAGCTGTTTTTT.

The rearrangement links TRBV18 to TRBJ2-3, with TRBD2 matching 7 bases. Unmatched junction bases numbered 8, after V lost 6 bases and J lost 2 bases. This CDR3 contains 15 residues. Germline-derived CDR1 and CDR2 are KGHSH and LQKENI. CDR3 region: CASSGRRGITDTQYF. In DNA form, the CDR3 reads TGTGCCAGCTCCGGACGGCGGGGGATCACAGATACGCAGTATTTT.

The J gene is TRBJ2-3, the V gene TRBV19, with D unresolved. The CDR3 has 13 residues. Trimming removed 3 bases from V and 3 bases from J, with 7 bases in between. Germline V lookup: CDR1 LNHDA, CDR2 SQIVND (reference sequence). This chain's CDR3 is CASSIRWTDTQYF. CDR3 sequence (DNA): TGTGCCAGTAGTATTAGGTGGACAGATACGCAGTATTTT.

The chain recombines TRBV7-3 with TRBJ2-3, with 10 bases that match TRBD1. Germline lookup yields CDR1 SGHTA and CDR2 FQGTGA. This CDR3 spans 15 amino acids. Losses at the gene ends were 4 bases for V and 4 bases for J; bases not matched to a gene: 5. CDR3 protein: CASSSTGTGADTQYF. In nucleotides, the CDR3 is TGTGCCAGCAGCTCGACCGGGACAGGGGCAGATACGCAGTATTTT.

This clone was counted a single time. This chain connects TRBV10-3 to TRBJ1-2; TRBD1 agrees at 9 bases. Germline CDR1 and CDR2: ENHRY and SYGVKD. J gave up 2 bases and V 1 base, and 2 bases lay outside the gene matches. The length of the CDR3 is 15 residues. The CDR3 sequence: CAISEYGQGNYGYTF. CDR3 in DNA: TGTGCCATCAGTGAGTATGGACAGGGGAACTATGGCTACACCTTC.

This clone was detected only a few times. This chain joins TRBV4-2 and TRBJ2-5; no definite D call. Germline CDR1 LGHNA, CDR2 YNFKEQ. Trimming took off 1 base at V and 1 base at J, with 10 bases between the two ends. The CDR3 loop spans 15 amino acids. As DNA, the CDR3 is TGTGCCAGCAGCCAAGGATCAAGCGCCCAAGAGACCCAGTACTTC. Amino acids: CASSQGSSAQETQYF.